Listed here are 24 T cell receptor beta chains from one sample, sequenced in a study of cytomegalovirus exposure and HLA in healthy donors. 60 Vbeta and 13 Jbeta primers were used in PCR. The assay was immunoSEQ multiplex PCR, and TCRdb's table has in-frame clones only and misses some. The specimen's table records more than 95,000 clones. Sequenced: PBMCs. The receptor source for this set is a man aged 30 to 39 in good health and CMV-seronegative.

This chain links TRBV7-9 with TRBJ1-2, with D possibly matching TRBD1 (5 bases). The V gene's germline CDR1 is SEHNR and CDR2 FQNEAQ (reference sequence). The CDR3 length is 14 residues. Trimming took off 1 base at V and 1 base at J, with 7 bases between the two ends. The CDR3 region is CASSLVGDNYGYTF. The DNA for the CDR3 is TGTGCCAGCAGCTTAGTAGGGGATAACTATGGCTACACCTTC. Complete variable domain (other parts from reference TRBV7-9 and TRBJ1-2): DTGVSQNPRHKITKRGQNVTFRCDPISEHNRLYWYRQTLGQGPEFLTYFQNEAQLEKSRLLSDRFSAERPKGSFSTLEIQRTEQGDSAMYLCASSLVGDNYGYTFGSGTRLTVV.

The V call is TRBV11-3, the J call TRBJ2-1, with a tentative D call TRBD2 (6 bases). Germline V CDR1 and CDR2: SGHNT, YENEEA. The CDR3 loop spans 18 amino acids. Trimming removed 0 bases from V and 0 bases from J, with 15 bases in between. The CDR3 region has the DNA TGTGCCAGCAGCTTAGAAGGGCCTAGCGAGAGCTCCTACAATGAGCAGTTCTTC. It specifies CASSLEGPSESSYNEQFF.

The chain uses TRBV19 and TRBJ2-7; TRBD1 agrees at 8 bases. The length of the CDR3 is 15 residues. V shed 6 bases, J shed 3 bases, and the junction held 10 bases outside the gene matches. Germline V gene data show CDR1 as LNHDA and CDR2 as SQIVND (reference sequence). CDR3 coding DNA: TGTGCCAGTAGCACTGGGACAGGTGAACTCTACGAGCAGTACTTC. Protein sequence: CASSTGTGELYEQYF. The full variable domain, completed using reference TRBV19 and TRBJ2-7, is DGGITQSPKYLFRKEGQNVTLSCEQNLNHDAMYWYRQDPGQGLRLIYYSQIVNDFQKGDIAEGYSVSREKKESFPLTVTSAQKNPTAFYLCASSTGTGELYEQYFGPGTRLTVT.

V is TRBV28 and J is TRBJ1-1, with D possibly TRBD1 on 6 matching bases. Trimming removed 2 bases at V and 1 base at J, with 14 bases between. From germline, CDR1 is MDHEN and CDR2 SYDVKM. CDR3 size: 16 residues. The CDR3 DNA follows: TGTGCCAGCAGTTTAGCTTATCGGGGGGCGAACACTGAAGCTTTCTTT. Protein product: CASSLAYRGANTEAFF. Looking up the rest from reference TRBV28 and TRBJ1-1 gives the full variable domain: DVKVTQSSRYLVKRTGEKVFLECVQDMDHENMFWYRQDPGLGLRLIYFSYDVKMKEKGDIPEGYSVSREKKERFSLILESASTNQTSMYLCASSLAYRGANTEAFFGQGTRLTVV.

The genes are TRBV29-1 and TRBJ2-2, with TRBD2 matching 12 bases. The CDR3 extends over 13 amino acids. J lost 7 bases, V lost 8 bases, and 5 bases had no gene match. Germline-derived CDR1 and CDR2 are SQVTM and ANQGSEA. This chain's CDR3 is CSFRTSGIGELFF. The CDR3 nucleotides are TGCAGCTTCCGGACTAGCGGGATCGGGGAGCTGTTTTTT.

The gene calls are TRBV19 and TRBJ2-7, with a tentative D call TRBD1 (6 bases). Germline CDR1 LNHDA, CDR2 SQIVND (reference sequence). The CDR3 contains 14 residues. This CDR3 is CATGAGVNLYEQYF. The CDR3 DNA reads as TGTGCAACCGGGGCAGGGGTCAACCTCTACGAGCAGTACTTC.

The gene calls are TRBV28 and TRBJ2-7; D may be TRBD1 (5 bases). The CDR3 length is 15 residues. Germline V gene lookup returns CDR1 MDHEN and CDR2 SYDVKM. Trimming shortened V by 2 bases and J by 2 bases, and 13 bases separated the two germline ends. CDR3 in amino acids: CASSLQGFSTYEQYF. The CDR3 DNA reads as TGTGCCAGCAGTTTACAGGGATTCTCCACCTACGAGCAGTACTTC.

The chain has TRBV6-1 and TRBJ2-5; 8 nucleotides align to TRBD2. CDR1 and CDR2 (germline): MNHNS, SASEGT. V trimming: 0 bases; J trimming: 4 bases; junction bases outside the gene matches: 7. This CDR3 is built from 16 residues. CDR3 nucleotide sequence: TGTGCCAGCAGTGAAGCCTCACTAGCGGCCGGAGAGACCCAGTACTTC. Translated, it gives CASSEASLAAGETQYF.

Worth noting for this clone: Other DNA sequences of this sample code for an identical CDR3. The chain links TRBV18 to TRBJ1-1; a weak D match, TRBD1 (5 bases). The V gene lost 3 bases and the J gene lost 3 bases, with 11 bases spanning the gap. Germline V gives CDR1 KGHSH, CDR2 LQKENI. The CDR3 runs 14 residues. CDR3 residues: CASSPSRGDTEAFF. CDR3 bases: TGTGCCAGCTCACCCAGCCGGGGGGACACTGAAGCTTTCTTT. Combining the CDR3 with reference TRBV18 and TRBJ1-1 gives the whole variable domain NAGVMQNPRHLVRRRGQEARLRCSPMKGHSHVYWYRQLPEEGLKFMVYLQKENIIDESGMPKERFSAEFPKEGPSILRIQQVVRGDSAAYFCASSPSRGDTEAFFGQGTRLTVV.

The V call is TRBV7-2, the J call TRBJ2-1; 8 bases match TRBD2. Trimming at V came to 2 bases and at J to 1 base, leaving 4 bases not matched to a gene. The CDR3 covers 16 residues. The germline gives CDR1 SGHTA, CDR2 FQGNSA. The CDR3 region has the DNA TGTGCCAGCAGCTTACAAGCGGGAGAATCCTACAATGAGCAGTTCTTC. Translated: CASSLQAGESYNEQFF.

The V gene is TRBV5-6, the J gene TRBJ1-2; D possibly corresponds to TRBD1 (5 bases). V gave up 0 bases and J gave up 4 bases, with 10 bases separating them. CDR1 SGHDT and CDR2 YYEEEE come from the germline V gene. CDR3 size: 14 residues. CDR3: CASSLAGGTYGYTF. In nucleotides, the CDR3 is TGTGCCAGCAGCTTGGCCGGAGGGACCTATGGCTACACCTTC.

The chain is built from TRBV25-1 and TRBJ2-2; D uncertain. The CDR3 spans 15 residues. From germline, CDR1 is MGHDK and CDR2 SYGVNS. The V end lost 3 bases, the J end lost 6 bases, and 14 bases lay between the germline ends. The CDR3 sequence is CASSELDTSAGELFF. The CDR3 DNA is TGTGCCAGCAGTGAGCTCGACACTTCTGCCGGGGAGCTGTTTTTT.

The chain carries TRBV19 and TRBJ2-1; 13 bases are shared with TRBD2. V shed 6 bases, J shed 0 bases, and the junction held 5 bases outside the gene matches. CDR3 length: 17 amino acids. Germline-derived CDR1 and CDR2 are LNHDA and SQIVND (reference sequence). The chain's CDR3 is CASSPTSGRSSYNEQFF. Here the CDR3 DNA reads TGTGCCAGTAGCCCGACTAGCGGGAGGAGCTCCTACAATGAGCAGTTCTTC.

This rearrangement joins TRBV4-1 to TRBJ2-7; D may be TRBD1 (5 bases). Trimming removed 1 base at V and 2 bases at J, with 15 bases between. This CDR3 region has 16 residues. Germline loops: CDR1 MGHRA, CDR2 YSYEKL. CDR3 coding DNA: TGCGCCAGCAGCCAAGCCCAGACAGTTCCGACCTACGAGCAGTACTTC. Translating gives CASSQAQTVPTYEQYF.

Note on this clone: One end of the junction varies from germline; a read error may be responsible. The chain joins TRBV6-5 to TRBJ1-1, with 7 bases lining up with TRBD1. The CDR3 covers 13 residues. Per germline, CDR1 MNHEY and CDR2 SVGAGI. The CDR3 DNA sequence: TGTGCCAGCAATTACAGGGGAAAGACTGAAGCTTTCTTT. Residues: CASNYRGKTEAFF.

This chain connects TRBV6-1 to TRBJ2-5; 7 bases align to TRBD2. The better agreement between TRBJ2-7 and the DNA end casts doubt on the J call. Germline CDR1 is MNHNS and CDR2 is SASEGT. The CDR3 sequence is 15 residues long. This CDR3 reads CASTVGGDASYEQYF. The CDR3 nucleotides read TGTGCCAGCACCGTGGGGGGGGACGCCTCCTACGAGCAGTACTTC.

The rearrangement joins TRBV2 to TRBJ2-2; 7 bases line up with TRBD1. The CDR3 has 16 amino acids. The V segment lost 6 bases and the J segment 1 base; nucleotides outside the gene matches: 8. CDR1 is SNHLY, CDR2 FYNNEI, per germline. The CDR3 DNA reads TGTGCCAGCAGCCCCTTGGGGACAGAGAACACCGGGGAGCTGTTTTTT. Translation gives CASSPLGTENTGELFF. The full variable domain, its missing parts supplied by reference TRBV2 and TRBJ2-2, is EPEVTQTPSHQVTQMGQEVILRCVPISNHLYFYWYRQILGQKVEFLVSFYNNEISEKSEIFDDQFSVERPDGSNFTLKIRSTKLEDSAMYFCASSPLGTENTGELFFGEGSRLTVL.

The chain employs TRBV16 and TRBJ1-1; tentatively, D is TRBD1 (5 bases). The CDR3 totals 13 residues. Germline values: CDR1 KGHSY, CDR2 FQNENV. The ends were cut back, 3 bases at V and 7 bases at J, with 12 bases in the middle. Here the CDR3 reads CASSQLQVREAFF. The DNA for the CDR3 is TGTGCCAGCAGCCAGCTACAGGTTCGTGAAGCTTTCTTT.

The chain carries TRBV19 and TRBJ2-5, with D possibly matching TRBD2 (5 bases). Trimming cost V 7 bases and J 7 bases, with 13 bases left between them. This CDR3 region has 12 residues. Germline V gives CDR1 LNHDA, CDR2 SQIVND (reference sequence). The CDR3 reads CASTSTEGTQYF. The DNA of the CDR3 is TGTGCCAGTACCTCCACTGAGGGGACCCAGTACTTC.

The CDR3 region is CASSEVDGAGYSYTF. CDR3 DNA sequence: TGTGCCAGCAGTGAGGTCGATGGGGCGGGATATAGCTACACCTTC. This rearrangement joins TRBV2 to TRBJ1-2; possibly TRBD1 for D (5 bases). Trimming cost V 3 bases and J 9 bases, with 20 bases left between them. CDR3 length: 15 amino acids. Per germline, CDR1 SNHLY and CDR2 FYNNEI.

This chain uses TRBV6-1 with TRBJ2-6, with TRBD1 identical over 8 bases. After removal of 2 bases from V and 3 bases from J, the junction contained 6 bases not matched to a gene. CDR1 is MNHNS and CDR2 is SASEGT in the germline V gene. The CDR3 sequence is 17 residues long. Here the CDR3 DNA reads TGTGCCAGCAGTGAACGACAGGGGACGAGTGGGGCCAACGTCCTGACTTTC. As protein: CASSERQGTSGANVLTF.

V is TRBV28 and J is TRBJ1-2; maybe TRBD1 (5 bases). Trimming took off 6 bases at V and 8 bases at J, with 16 bases between the two ends. CDR1 is MDHEN and CDR2 is SYDVKM in the germline V gene. The CDR3 spans 13 residues. CDR3 region: CASSSPGQWGYTF. The CDR3 DNA reads TGTGCCAGCAGCTCACCCGGACAATGGGGCTACACCTTC.

The V and J genes are TRBV29-1 and TRBJ2-5; possible D gene TRBD1, 6 bases. Trimming took 6 bases from V and 7 from J, leaving 24 bases between them. Germline CDR1 and CDR2: SQVTM and ANQGSEA. The CDR3 loop spans 15 amino acids. CDR3 DNA sequence: TGCAGCGTGGACCCTAGGGGGTCTAGTCTGGCGACCCAGTACTTC. Translating it yields CSVDPRGSSLATQYF.

CDR3 DNA sequence: TGTGCCACCCAATGGACAGTATTGAACACTGAAGCTTTCTTT. Protein: CATQWTVLNTEAFF. This chain joins TRBV2 and TRBJ1-1, with D possibly being TRBD1 (6 bases). V dropped 10 bases and J dropped 0 bases, with 15 bases sitting between them. In germline, CDR1 is SNHLY, CDR2 FYNNEI. The CDR3 is 14 residues long.